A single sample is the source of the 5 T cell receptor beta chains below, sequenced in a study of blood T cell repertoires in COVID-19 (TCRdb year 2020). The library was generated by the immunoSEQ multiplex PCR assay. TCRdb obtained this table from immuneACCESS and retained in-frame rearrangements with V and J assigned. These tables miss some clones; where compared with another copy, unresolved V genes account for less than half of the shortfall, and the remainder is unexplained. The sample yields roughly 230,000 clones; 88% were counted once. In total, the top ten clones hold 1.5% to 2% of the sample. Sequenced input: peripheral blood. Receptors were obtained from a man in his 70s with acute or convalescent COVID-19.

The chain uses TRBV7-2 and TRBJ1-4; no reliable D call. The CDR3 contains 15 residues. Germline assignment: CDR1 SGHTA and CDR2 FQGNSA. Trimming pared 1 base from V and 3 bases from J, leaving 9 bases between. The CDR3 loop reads CASSLEKRANEKLFF. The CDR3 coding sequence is TGTGCCAGCAGCTTAGAAAAGCGGGCTAATGAAAAACTGTTTTTT.

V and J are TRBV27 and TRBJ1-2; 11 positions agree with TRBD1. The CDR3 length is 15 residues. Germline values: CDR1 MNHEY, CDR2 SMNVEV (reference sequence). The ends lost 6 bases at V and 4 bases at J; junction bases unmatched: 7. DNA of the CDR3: TGTGCCAGCAGGATTGGACAGGGGGCCTTCTATGGCTACACCTTC. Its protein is CASRIGQGAFYGYTF.

The CDR3 sequence is CSAKRMDEQFF. The CDR3 nucleotides read TGCAGTGCCAAGCGTATGGATGAGCAGTTCTTC. V usage is TRBV20-1 and J usage is TRBJ2-1; D unresolved. V gave up 6 bases and J gave up 8 bases, with 11 bases separating them. CDR1 DFQATT and CDR2 SNEGSKA come from the germline V gene (reference sequence). This CDR3 comprises 11 residues.

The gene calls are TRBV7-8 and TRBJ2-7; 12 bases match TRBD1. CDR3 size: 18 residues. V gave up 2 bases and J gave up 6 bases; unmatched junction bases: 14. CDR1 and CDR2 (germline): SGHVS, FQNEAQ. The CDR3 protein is CASSLISGTGGEGGEQYF. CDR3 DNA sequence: TGTGCCAGCAGCTTAATTAGTGGGACAGGGGGCGAGGGGGGCGAGCAGTACTTC.

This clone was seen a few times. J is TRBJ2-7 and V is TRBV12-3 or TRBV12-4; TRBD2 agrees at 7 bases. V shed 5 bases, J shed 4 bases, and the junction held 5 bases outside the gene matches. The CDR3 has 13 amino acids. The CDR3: CASSTGRVYEQYF. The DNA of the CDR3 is TGTGCCAGCAGTACGGGGAGGGTGTACGAGCAGTACTTC.